This TCR beta chain is drawn from a study of CD8 T cells in ankylosing spondylitis. TCRdb fed the 5' RACE reads into MiXCR, producing one record per CDR3 protein. This table holds some 37,000 distinct CDR3 sequences, roughly 12% found once. V gave up 0 bases and J gave up 7 bases, with 17 bases separating them. Looked up from germline, CDR1 is SGHRS and CDR2 is YFSETQ. The CDR3 is made up of 15 amino acids. The receptor was isolated from a male donor with ankylosing spondylitis. This chain uses TRBV5-1 with TRBJ2-7; no reliable D call. The sample was synovial fluid, either unsorted or a sorted T cell fraction (not recorded which). The CDR3 spells CASSLDAAAQVEQYF. CDR3 coding DNA: TGCGCCAGCAGCTTGGACGCGGCAGCCCAGGTAGAGCAGTACTTC.